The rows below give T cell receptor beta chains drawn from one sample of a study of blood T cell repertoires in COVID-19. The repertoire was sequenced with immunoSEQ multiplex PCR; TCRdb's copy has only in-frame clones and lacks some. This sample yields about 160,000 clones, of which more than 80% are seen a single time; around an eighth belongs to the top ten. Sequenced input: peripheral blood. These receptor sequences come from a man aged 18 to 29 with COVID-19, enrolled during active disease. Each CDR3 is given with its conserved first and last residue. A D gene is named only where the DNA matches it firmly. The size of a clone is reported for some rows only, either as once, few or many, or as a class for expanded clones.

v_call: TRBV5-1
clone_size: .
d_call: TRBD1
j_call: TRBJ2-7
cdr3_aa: CASSLGTGGHYEQYF
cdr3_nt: TGCGCCAGCAGCCTGGGGACAGGGGGCCACTACGAGCAGTACTTC

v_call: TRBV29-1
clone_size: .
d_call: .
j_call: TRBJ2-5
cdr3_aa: CSVGLGEVQETQYF
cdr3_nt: TGCAGCGTTGGTCTCGGGGAAGTACAAGAGACCCAGTACTTC

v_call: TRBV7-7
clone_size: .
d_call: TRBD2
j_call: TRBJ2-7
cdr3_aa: CASSPGLAGVYEQYF
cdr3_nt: TGTGCTAGCAGCCCCGGACTAGCGGGAGTCTACGAGCAGTACTTC

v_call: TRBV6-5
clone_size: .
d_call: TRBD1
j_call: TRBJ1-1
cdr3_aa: CASSYSGQGDTEAFF
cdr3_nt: TGTGCCAGCAGTTACTCGGGACAGGGGGACACTGAAGCTTTCTTT

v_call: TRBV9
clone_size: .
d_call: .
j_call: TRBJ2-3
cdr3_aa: CASSLRDINTDTQYF
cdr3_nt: TGTGCCAGCAGCCTCCGGGACATCAACACAGATACGCAGTATTTT

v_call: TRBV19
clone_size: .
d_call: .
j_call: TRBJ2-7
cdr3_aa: CASSRGTRSYEQYF
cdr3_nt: TGTGCCAGTAGCAGGGGTACGAGATCCTACGAGCAGTACTTC

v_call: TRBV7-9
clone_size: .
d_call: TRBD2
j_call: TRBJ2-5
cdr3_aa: CASSEGEGTQYF
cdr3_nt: TGTGCCAGCAGCGAAGGGGAGGGGACCCAGTACTTC

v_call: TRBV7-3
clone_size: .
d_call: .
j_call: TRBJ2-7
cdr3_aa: CASTLTRTQKRYEQYF
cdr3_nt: TGTGCCAGCACCCTTACCCGGACACAAAAAAGATACGAGCAGTACTTC

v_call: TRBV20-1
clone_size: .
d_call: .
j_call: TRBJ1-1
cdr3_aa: CSAWGEGGAFF
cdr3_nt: TGCAGTGCTTGGGGGGAGGGTGGAGCTTTCTTT

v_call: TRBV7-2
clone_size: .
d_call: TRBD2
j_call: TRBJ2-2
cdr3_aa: CASSFVAGGTGELFF
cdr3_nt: TGTGCCAGCAGCTTTGTAGCGGGGGGCACCGGGGAGCTGTTTTTT

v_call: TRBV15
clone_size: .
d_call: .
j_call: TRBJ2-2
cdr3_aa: CATSREGLASLNTGELFF
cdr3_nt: TGTGCCACCAGCAGAGAGGGTTTGGCTAGCTTGAACACCGGGGAGCTGTTTTTT

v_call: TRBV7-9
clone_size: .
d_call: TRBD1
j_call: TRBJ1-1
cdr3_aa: CASSLGGDREAFF
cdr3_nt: TGTGCCAGCAGCTTAGGCGGGGACAGGGAAGCTTTCTTT

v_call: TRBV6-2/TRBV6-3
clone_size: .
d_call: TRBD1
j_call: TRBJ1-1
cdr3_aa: CASSYLGGISGTEAFF
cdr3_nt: TGTGCCAGCAGTTACTTAGGGGGCATATCGGGAACTGAAGCTTTCTTT

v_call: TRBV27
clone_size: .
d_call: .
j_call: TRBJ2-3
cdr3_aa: CASRGRLNGDTQYF
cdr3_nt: TGTGCCAGCAGGGGCAGGTTGAATGGAGATACGCAGTATTTT

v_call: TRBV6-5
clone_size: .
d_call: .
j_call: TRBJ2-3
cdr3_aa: CASSYSKDSSSDTQYF
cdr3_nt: TGTGCCAGCAGTTACTCGAAGGACAGTTCTTCAGATACGCAGTATTTT

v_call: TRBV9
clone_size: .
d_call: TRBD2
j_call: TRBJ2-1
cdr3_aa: CASSHPGLAVDNEQFF
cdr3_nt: TGTGCCAGCAGCCACCCGGGACTAGCGGTTGACAATGAGCAGTTCTTC

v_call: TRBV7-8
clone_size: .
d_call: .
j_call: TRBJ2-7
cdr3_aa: CASSLSTNSYEQYF
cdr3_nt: TGTGCCAGCAGCTTGTCGACTAATTCCTACGAGCAGTACTTC

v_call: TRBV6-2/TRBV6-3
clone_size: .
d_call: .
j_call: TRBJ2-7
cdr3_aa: CASSSRRGLPYEQYF
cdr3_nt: TGTGCCAGCAGTTCCCGGAGGGGGCTTCCCTACGAGCAGTACTTC

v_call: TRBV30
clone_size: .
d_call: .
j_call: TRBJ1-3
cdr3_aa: CAWGRRRTGNTIYF
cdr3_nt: TGTGCCTGGGGGCGGCGGCGGACTGGAAACACCATATATTTT

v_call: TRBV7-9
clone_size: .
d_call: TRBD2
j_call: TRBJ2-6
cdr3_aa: CASSPPLSGRARGVTF
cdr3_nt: TGTGCCAGCAGCCCACCCCTTAGCGGGAGGGCTAGAGGGGTGACTTTC

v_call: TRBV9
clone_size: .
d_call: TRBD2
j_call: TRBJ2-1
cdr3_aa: CASSEDGRPLGDEQFF
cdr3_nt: TGTGCCAGCAGCGAAGACGGGAGGCCCCTAGGGGATGAGCAGTTCTTC

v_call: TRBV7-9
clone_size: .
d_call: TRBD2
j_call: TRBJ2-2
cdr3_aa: CASGGGVSIGELFF
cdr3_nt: TGTGCCAGCGGGGGAGGGGTTTCGATCGGGGAGCTGTTTTTT

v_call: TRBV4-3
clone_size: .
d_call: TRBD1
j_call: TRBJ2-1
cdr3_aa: CASSQEMGQGYNEQFF
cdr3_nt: TGCGCCAGCAGCCAAGAGATGGGACAGGGATACAATGAGCAGTTCTTC

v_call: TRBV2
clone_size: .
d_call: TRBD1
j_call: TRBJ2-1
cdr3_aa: CASSDVTGQYNEQFF
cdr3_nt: TGTGCCAGCAGTGATGTGACAGGGCAATACAATGAGCAGTTCTTC

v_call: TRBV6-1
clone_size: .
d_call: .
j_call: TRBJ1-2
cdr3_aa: CASSELQINYGYTF
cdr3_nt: TGTGCCAGCAGTGAATTACAGATTAACTATGGCTACACCTTC

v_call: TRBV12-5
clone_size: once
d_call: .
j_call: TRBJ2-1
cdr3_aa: CASGPPVASYNEQFF
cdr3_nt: TGTGCTAGTGGTCCCCCCGTGGCCTCCTACAATGAGCAGTTCTTC

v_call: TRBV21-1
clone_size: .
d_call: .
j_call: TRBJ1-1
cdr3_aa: CASSNLPGQGTMNTEAFF
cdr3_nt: TGTGCCAGCAGCAATCTACCGGGACAGGGGACCATGAACACTGAAGCTTTCTTT

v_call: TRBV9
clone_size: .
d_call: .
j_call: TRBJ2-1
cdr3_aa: CASSVVGDNNEQFF
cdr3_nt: TGTGCCAGCAGCGTAGTCGGAGATAACAATGAGCAGTTCTTC

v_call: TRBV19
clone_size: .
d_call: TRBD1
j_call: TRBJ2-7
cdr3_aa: CASSATGGSEQYF
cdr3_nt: TGTGCCAGTAGTGCGACAGGGGGCAGCGAGCAGTACTTC

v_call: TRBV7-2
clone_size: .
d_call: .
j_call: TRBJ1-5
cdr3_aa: CASSLGAGAGQPQHF
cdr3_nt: TGTGCCAGCAGCTTAGGCGCAGGGGCGGGTCAGCCCCAGCATTTT

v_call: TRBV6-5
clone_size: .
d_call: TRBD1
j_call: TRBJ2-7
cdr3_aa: CASRRQGSRDEQYF
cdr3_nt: TGTGCCAGCAGAAGACAGGGGAGCAGGGACGAGCAGTACTTC

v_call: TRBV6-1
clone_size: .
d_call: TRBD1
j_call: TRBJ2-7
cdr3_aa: CASSERVPTGGDEQYF
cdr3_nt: TGTGCCAGCAGTGAAAGAGTCCCGACAGGGGGGGACGAGCAGTACTTC

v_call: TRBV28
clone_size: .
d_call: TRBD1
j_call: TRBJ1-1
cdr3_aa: CASSAGQGLNTEAFF
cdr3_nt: TGTGCCAGCAGTGCTGGACAGGGTTTGAACACTGAAGCTTTCTTT

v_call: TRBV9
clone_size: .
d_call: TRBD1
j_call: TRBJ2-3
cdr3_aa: CASSDYRGSSTDTQYF
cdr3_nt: TGTGCCAGCAGCGATTACAGGGGGTCTAGCACAGATACGCAGTATTTT

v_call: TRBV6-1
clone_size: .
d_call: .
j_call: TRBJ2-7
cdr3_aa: CASSEGAGHSYEQYF
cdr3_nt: TGTGCCAGCAGTGAAGGGGCGGGGCACTCCTACGAGCAGTACTTC

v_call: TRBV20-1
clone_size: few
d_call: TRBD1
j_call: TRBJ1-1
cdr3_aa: CSASRTGVPGEAFF
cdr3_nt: TGCAGTGCTAGTCGGACAGGGGTTCCTGGAGAAGCTTTCTTT

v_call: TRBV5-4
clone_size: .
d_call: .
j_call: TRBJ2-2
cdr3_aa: CASSLDPGAGELFF
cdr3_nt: TGTGCCAGCAGCTTGGACCCGGGGGCCGGGGAGCTGTTTTTT